This T cell receptor (beta chain) was sequenced for a study of cytomegalovirus exposure and HLA in healthy donors. Findings and limits, study-wide: TCR beta chains numbering some 160 were designated cytomegalovirus-associated. In an earlier analysis, in around 590 donors, most V segments appeared productive either ~90% or ~30% of the time. Diagnosis of cytomegalovirus status made by the classifier reportedly showed high specificity and sensitivity. In terms of immune exposure information, only CMV serostatus was available.

On this clone itself: Its antigen is undetermined.

Amplification used 60 Vbeta primers and 13 Jbeta primers. Measured with immunoSEQ multiplex PCR; TCRdb has only the in-frame clones, and not every one. Here the sample spans 75,000 to 90,000 clones, about 80% being singletons. The germline gives CDR1 LNHDA, CDR2 SQIVND (reference sequence). This CDR3 comprises 17 residues. The V segment lost 4 bases and the J segment 2 bases; nucleotides outside the gene matches: 12. This receptor was obtained from a man aged 50 to 60 in good health and CMV-seronegative. Sequenced input: PBMCs. The rearrangement joins TRBV19 to TRBJ1-2; 8 nucleotides line up with TRBD1. In DNA form, the CDR3 reads TGTGCCAGTAGTACTTTTCCCCCTGGACAGGGAAACTATGGCTACACCTTC. Encoded protein: CASSTFPPGQGNYGYTF.